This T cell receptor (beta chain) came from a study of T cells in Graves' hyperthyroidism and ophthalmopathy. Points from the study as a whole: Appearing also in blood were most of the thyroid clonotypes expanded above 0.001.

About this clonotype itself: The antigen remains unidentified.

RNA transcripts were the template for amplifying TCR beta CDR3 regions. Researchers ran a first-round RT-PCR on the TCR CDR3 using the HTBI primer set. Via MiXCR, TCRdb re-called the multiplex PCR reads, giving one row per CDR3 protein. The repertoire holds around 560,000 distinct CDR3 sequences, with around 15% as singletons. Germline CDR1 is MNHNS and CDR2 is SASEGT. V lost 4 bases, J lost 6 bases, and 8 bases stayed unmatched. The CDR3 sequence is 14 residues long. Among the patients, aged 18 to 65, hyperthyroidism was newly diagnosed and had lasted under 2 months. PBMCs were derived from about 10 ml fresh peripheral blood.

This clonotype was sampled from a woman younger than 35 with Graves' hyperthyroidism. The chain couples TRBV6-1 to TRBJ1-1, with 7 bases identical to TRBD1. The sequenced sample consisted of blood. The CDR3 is CASSVEGGESEAFF. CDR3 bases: TGTGCCAGCAGTGTGGAAGGGGGCGAATCTGAAGCTTTCTTT.